The clone carrying this T cell receptor (beta chain) was recorded a few times. Its matching antigen is unknown. The data were taken from a study of human T cells and chemical hapten exposure. Study as a whole: TCR yield per sample varied, mainly due to pooled library volumes.

MiXCR, run by TCRdb on the RACE reads, gives a single entry per CDR3 protein. Among tens of thousands of distinct CDR3 sequences, about 9.4% were seen once, and the ten largest hold 14% to 15%. Study-wide results and caveats: Counts of TCRs above 1 in 1000 frequency stayed unchanged with DPC sensitization.

Germline V gives CDR1 MDHEN, CDR2 SYDVKM. V trimming: 5 bases; J trimming: 3 bases; junction bases outside the gene matches: 6. The CDR3 covers 14 residues. The time point was: pre-sensitization, week 0. Specified treatment: therapeutic diphenylcyclopropenone sensitization with weekly scalp DPC. The source of this sequence is a woman aged 40 to 49 with alopecia areata. Some clones in this sample may be carry-over from other donors' samples. The chain couples TRBV28 to TRBJ2-7; TRBD1 aligns across 8 bases. This sample comprised whole blood, obtained in connection with sensitization to the hapten diphenylcyclopropenone (DPC). The CDR3 bases are TGTGCCAGCAGTGGGACAGGTGCACTCTACGAGCAGTACTTC. Translation gives CASSGTGALYEQYF.